A single sample is the source of the 29 T cell receptor beta chains below, sequenced in a study of blood T cells in healthy people across ages (dated by TCRdb to the mid-2010s). The method behind the library was 5' RACE. This sample was sequenced with an Illumina HiSeq 2500. A second PCR of roughly 7 to 11 cycles was performed with a sample-barcoded 5' primer and a J-beta primer mix. The public reads were reprocessed in TCRdb via fastp at Q25 and MiXCR, keeping in-frame beta chains. A single entry per CDR3 protein holds the most common genes and DNA from its merged rows. The sample has about 640,000 distinct CDR3 sequences on record, 58% of them singletons. 30% to 45% of the sample rests with the top ten. The specimen was blood. The receptors were sampled from a man between 60 and 75 years old in good health.

This clonotype was observed a handful of times. V is TRBV7-9 and J is TRBJ2-2; 7 nucleotides align to TRBD2. CDR3 length equals 13 residues. The germline gives CDR1 SEHNR, CDR2 FQNEAQ (reference sequence). J lost 6 bases, V lost 5 bases, and 3 bases had no gene match. The CDR3 reads CASSQAGAGELFF. The CDR3 nucleotides are TGTGCCAGCAGCCAGGCGGGGGCCGGGGAGCTGTTTTTT.

This clonotype occurred once. This chain links TRBV7-2 with TRBJ2-4; tentative D call: TRBD1 (6 bases). The J call is doubtful: the DNA matches TRBJ2-7 better. This CDR3 has 15 residues. The germline V gene encodes CDR1 SGHTA and CDR2 FQGNSA. The CDR3 is CASSPFRGRLGEQYF. In DNA, the CDR3 is TGTGCCAGCAGCCCTTTCAGGGGTCGACTGGGCGAGCAGTACTTC.

This sequence joins TRBV11-2 and TRBJ2-5, with D hard to call. Germline V CDR1 and CDR2: SGHAT, FQNNGV. Trimming removed 0 bases at V and 1 base at J, with 21 bases between. The CDR3 has 19 amino acids. DNA of the CDR3: TGTGCCAGCAGCTTAGAAAGGCAGAAGTTGGTGCTACGCCAAGAGACCCAGTACTTC. It yields the protein CASSLERQKLVLRQETQYF.

This sequence joins TRBV27 and TRBJ2-5; TRBD2 aligns across 11 bases. In germline, CDR1 is MNHEY, CDR2 SMNVEV (reference sequence). The CDR3 is 17 residues long. The V segment lost 5 bases and the J segment 4 bases; nucleotides outside the gene matches: 12. The CDR3 loop reads CASSNSGTSGLIETQYF. Here the CDR3 DNA reads TGTGCCAGCAGTAACTCCGGGACTAGCGGCCTAATAGAGACCCAGTACTTC.

This chain links TRBV29-1 with TRBJ1-4, with D maybe TRBD1 (6 bases). CDR1 and CDR2 (germline): SQVTM, ANQGSEA. V was clipped by 3 bases and J by 6 bases, with 11 bases between them. The CDR3 totals 13 residues. CDR3 coding DNA: TGCAGCGTTGAGGGACCAGGGGATGAAAAACTGTTTTTT. It specifies CSVEGPGDEKLFF. Using reference TRBV29-1 and TRBJ1-4 for the parts outside the CDR3, the full variable domain is SAVISQKPSRDICQRGTSLTIQCQVDSQVTMMFWYRQQPGQSLTLIATANQGSEATYESGFVIDKFPISRPNLTFSTLTVSNMSPEDSSIYLCSVEGPGDEKLFFGSGTQLSVL.

The chain couples TRBV6-1 to TRBJ2-3; 10 nucleotides line up with TRBD1. The germline V gene has CDR1 MNHNS and CDR2 SASEGT. The CDR3 spans 14 residues. Losses at the gene ends were 9 bases for V and 4 bases for J; bases not matched to a gene: 7. CDR3 bases: TGTGCCAGTCTTCCCGGACAGGGGGCAGATACGCAGTATTTT. It encodes CASLPGQGADTQYF.

The table lists this clonotype with a few counts. This chain joins TRBV2 and TRBJ1-1; D call uncertain. V was clipped by 6 bases and J by 2 bases, with 7 bases between them. The CDR3 totals 12 residues. CDR1 and CDR2 (germline): SNHLY, FYNNEI. The CDR3 here is CASRYTNTEAFF. The CDR3, as DNA: TGTGCCAGCAGATACACCAACACTGAAGCTTTCTTT.

Turning to this clonotype: A much larger clone differs from this one at a single base, so this may be a read error. V gene TRBV5-1 combines with J gene TRBJ2-5; possible D gene TRBD1, 5 bases. The CDR3 consists of 14 residues. CDR1 SGHRS and CDR2 YFSETQ come from the germline V gene. This CDR3 is CASSLGTTQKTQYF. The DNA for the CDR3 is TGCGCCAGCAGCTTGGGGACAACCCAAAAGACCCAGTACTTC.

The genes are TRBV18 and TRBJ2-3; 14 nucleotides match TRBD2. This CDR3 comprises 17 residues. V was clipped by 3 bases and J by 1 base; unmatched bases: 3. Looked up from germline, CDR1 is KGHSH and CDR2 is LQKENI. Here the CDR3 DNA reads TGTGCCAGCTCACCCACGGGACTAGCGGGGGGCACAGATACGCAGTATTTT. Protein sequence: CASSPTGLAGGTDTQYF.

Notes on this clonotype: At one boundary the junction diverges from the germline segment, which might be a read error. The chain uses TRBV6-5 and TRBJ2-1, with TRBD2 as a possible D gene (5 bases). The CDR3 totals 12 residues. The germline CDR1 and CDR2 sequences are MNHEY and SVGAGI. The CDR3 region is CASTYPGDEQFF. The CDR3 DNA sequence: TGTGCCAGCACTTACCCCGGGGATGAGCAGTTCTTC.

V gene TRBV15 combines with J gene TRBJ2-5, with TRBD1 matching over 7 bases. The CDR3 has 14 residues. In germline, CDR1 is LNHNV, CDR2 YYDKDF (reference sequence). After removal of 5 bases from V and 1 base from J, the junction contained 4 bases not matched to a gene. The CDR3 DNA sequence: TGTGCCACCAGCCAGCGACAGGGCCAAGAGACCCAGTACTTC. Translated, it gives CATSQRQGQETQYF.

V and J are TRBV3-1 and TRBJ2-2; 8 positions match TRBD2. Germline CDR1 LGHDT, CDR2 YNNKEL (reference sequence). This CDR3 comprises 18 residues. Germline trimming cut 4 bases from V and 0 bases from J; bases unmatched to any gene: 10. The CDR3 reads CASSLERGTAANTGELFF. The CDR3 coding sequence is TGTGCCAGCAGCCTCGAGCGGGGGACCGCCGCGAACACCGGGGAGCTGTTTTTT.

With regard to this clonotype: The germline gene is not matched at one end of the junction; a read error may be the cause. The gene calls are TRBV5-1 and TRBJ2-6, with 12 bases aligning to TRBD1. This CDR3 has 17 amino acids. Per germline, CDR1 SGHRS and CDR2 YFSETQ. The CDR3 bases are TGCGCAAGCAGCCAGGGACAGGGGGCTTATGGGGCCAACGTCCTGACTTTC. Its protein is CASSQGQGAYGANVLTF.

This clonotype was seen a few times. The V gene is TRBV7-9, the J gene TRBJ2-5, with 8 nucleotides matching TRBD1. The V and J ends lost 3 bases and 1 base, in that order; junction bases with no gene match: 10. The CDR3 contains 17 residues. In germline, CDR1 is SEHNR, CDR2 FQNEAQ (reference sequence). The DNA of the CDR3 is TGTGCCAGCAGCTTCCCACCGACAGGGGATACCCAAGAGACCCAGTACTTC. This codes for CASSFPPTGDTQETQYF. The full variable domain, in which reference TRBV7-9 and TRBJ2-5 provide the parts outside the CDR3, is DTGVSQNPRHKITKRGQNVTFRCDPISEHNRLYWYRQTLGQGPEFLTYFQNEAQLEKSRLLSDRFSAERPKGSFSTLEIQRTEQGDSAMYLCASSFPPTGDTQETQYFGPGTRLLVL.

This chain links TRBV3-1 with TRBJ2-1; 9 bases agree with TRBD2. Germline assignment: CDR1 LGHDT and CDR2 YNNKEL (reference sequence). The CDR3 is made up of 14 amino acids. Trimming removed 8 bases from V and 4 bases from J; junction bases left unmatched: 6. The CDR3 sequence is CASRGGAGYNEQFF. CDR3 bases: TGTGCCAGCCGCGGGGGGGCGGGTTACAATGAGCAGTTCTTC.

The table lists this clonotype with a few counts. The chain combines TRBV28 with TRBJ2-7; 9 nucleotides line up with TRBD1. The CDR3 is 15 residues long. V shed 5 bases and J 4 bases; nucleotides not matched to a gene: 9. The germline V gene encodes CDR1 MDHEN and CDR2 SYDVKM. CDR3 sequence: CASSATGTGRYEQYF. The CDR3 DNA follows: TGTGCCAGCAGTGCTACCGGGACAGGGAGATACGAGCAGTACTTC.

This clonotype was detected a few times. The chain combines TRBV4-2 with TRBJ2-3; D is undetermined. CDR1 is LGHNA, CDR2 YNFKEQ, per germline. Trimming shortened V by 0 bases and J by 2 bases, and 9 bases separated the two germline ends. This CDR3 has 15 residues. In DNA, the CDR3 is TGTGCCAGCAGCCAAGAGGCGCAGATCACAGATACGCAGTATTTT. Encoded protein: CASSQEAQITDTQYF.

The chain uses TRBV29-1 and TRBJ1-1, with D maybe TRBD1 (6 bases). Per the germline V gene, CDR1 is SQVTM and CDR2 is ANQGSEA. The V end was cut by 6 bases, the J end by 5 bases, with 16 bases between. The CDR3 consists of 13 residues. The CDR3 loop is CSVDRGGRTEAFF. Here the CDR3 DNA reads TGCAGCGTCGACCGAGGGGGACGGACTGAAGCTTTCTTT.

CDR3 amino acids: CASSPLRQGNTEAFF. CDR3 coding DNA: TGTGCCAGCAGCCCTCTCCGACAGGGTAACACTGAAGCTTTCTTT. The V gene is TRBV7-2, the J gene TRBJ1-1; 7 positions match TRBD1. Losses at the gene ends were 5 bases for V and 2 bases for J; bases not matched to a gene: 8. This CDR3 is built from 15 residues. Germline CDR1 is SGHTA and CDR2 is FQGNSA.

The J gene is TRBJ1-6, the V gene TRBV29-1; 10 nucleotides agree with TRBD1. CDR1 SQVTM and CDR2 ANQGSEA come from the germline V gene. The CDR3 contains 13 residues. The junction had 3 bases not matched to a gene; V was cut back by 7 bases and J by 6 bases. The CDR3 reads CSARTGGNSPLHF. As DNA, the CDR3 is TGCAGCGCCCGGACAGGGGGTAATTCACCCCTCCACTTT.

V and J are TRBV5-1 and TRBJ2-5; the match to TRBD1 covers 10 bases. Looked up from germline, CDR1 is SGHRS and CDR2 is YFSETQ. The CDR3 runs 16 residues. V trimming: 0 bases; J trimming: 1 base; junction bases outside the gene matches: 3. The DNA for the CDR3 is TGCGCCAGCAGCTTGGGGACAGGGGGAACCCAAGAGACCCAGTACTTC. This encodes CASSLGTGGTQETQYF.

As DNA, the CDR3 is TGTGCCAGCTCACCCGGGGTGGATGAGCAGTTCTTC. It encodes CASSPGVDEQFF. The chain uses TRBV18 and TRBJ2-1; D is perhaps TRBD2 (5 bases). The CDR3 runs to 12 residues. CDR1 and CDR2 from the germline V gene are KGHSH and LQKENI. V was pared by 3 bases and J by 8 bases, with 8 bases between.

The chain is built from TRBV4-2 and TRBJ2-3; perhaps D is TRBD1 or TRBD2 (5 bases each). V was clipped by 0 bases and J by 4 bases, with 17 bases between them. Germline CDR1 LGHNA, CDR2 YNFKEQ. The CDR3 runs to 17 residues. The CDR3 loop is CASSQEGRGSPPDTQYF. The CDR3 DNA reads as TGTGCCAGCAGCCAAGAGGGGCGAGGGAGCCCACCAGATACGCAGTATTTT.

This clonotype has more than one count but fewer than ten. This sequence joins TRBV4-1 and TRBJ2-5, with 11 bases lining up with TRBD1. The DNA matches TRBJ2-7 better at its end, which makes the J call doubtful. The CDR3 runs to 19 residues. Looked up from germline, CDR1 is MGHRA and CDR2 is YSYEKL. In DNA, the CDR3 is TGCGCCAGCAGGCGAAGAGTTCTAGAGGGGGGACAGGGGGACTACGAGCAGTACTTC. It yields the protein CASRRRVLEGGQGDYEQYF.

This clonotype came up once. V usage is TRBV18 and J usage is TRBJ2-1, with a possible D match to TRBD2 (5 bases). CDR3 size: 15 residues. V was clipped by 4 bases and J by 2 bases, with 12 bases between them. The germline CDR1 and CDR2 sequences are KGHSH and LQKENI. The CDR3 nucleotides read TGTGCCAGCTCACACCAGGACTTTACCTACAATGAGCAGTTCTTC. Translation: CASSHQDFTYNEQFF.

The chain couples TRBV5-1 to TRBJ1-4; D is undetermined. V was clipped by 1 base and J by 5 bases, with 15 bases between them. Germline V lookup: CDR1 SGHRS, CDR2 YFSETQ. The CDR3 covers 16 residues. CDR3 sequence (DNA): TGCGCCAGCAGCTTGTTCTCCCAGGCCCGGAATGAAAAACTGTTTTTT. It codes for CASSLFSQARNEKLFF.

The chain employs TRBV12-3 or TRBV12-4 and TRBJ2-1; TRBD2 agrees at 9 bases. This CDR3 is 14 amino acids long. V lost 5 bases to trimming and J lost 6 bases; unmatched junction nucleotides: 5. CDR3 coding DNA: TGTGCCAGCAGTCCGACGACTAGCGGCAATGAGCAGTTCTTC. Its protein is CASSPTTSGNEQFF.

The rearrangement uses TRBV20-1 and TRBJ2-4, with 10 bases aligning to TRBD1. CDR1 is DFQATT and CDR2 is SNEGSKA in the germline V gene (reference sequence). This CDR3 has 13 residues. The V segment lost 5 bases and the J segment 5 bases; nucleotides outside the gene matches: 3. CDR3 residues: CSAAGTGENIQYF. CDR3 bases: TGCAGTGCTGCCGGGACAGGGGAAAACATTCAGTACTTC.

This clonotype was picked up a small number of times. The CDR3 reads CALGGGQPYEQYF. The CDR3 DNA follows: TGTGCCCTAGGGGGGGGACAACCCTACGAGCAGTACTTC. The rearrangement uses TRBV10-3 and TRBJ2-7, with D possibly matching TRBD2 (7 bases). Per the germline V gene, CDR1 is ENHRY and CDR2 is SYGVKD. The V end was cut by 11 bases, the J end by 2 bases, with 16 bases between. This CDR3 region has 13 residues.